The TCR beta chain described here comes from a study of blood T cell repertoires in COVID-19. Study as a whole: From T cells, B-cell-depleted T cells, or PBMCs came the material, which was cDNA or gDNA.

TCRdb's copy holds only in-frame clones and misses some; the assay was immunoSEQ multiplex PCR. The sample yields around 140,000 clones, around 89% seen once. The sequence was collected from a man aged 45-65 years with active or convalescent COVID-19. Sequenced sample: peripheral blood.

The chain's CDR3 is CASSLGQGNYGYTF. CDR3 coding DNA: TGTGCCAGCAGCTTAGGACAGGGGAACTATGGCTACACCTTC. The chain links TRBV11-2 to TRBJ1-2; 8 bases agree with TRBD1. Trimming took 1 base from V and 2 from J; bases not matched to a gene: 0. Germline assignment: CDR1 SGHAT and CDR2 FQNNGV. The CDR3 runs to 14 residues.